The clone carrying this T cell receptor beta chain was picked up a small number of times. Its antigen remains unidentified. This specimen belongs to a study of beta chain features in type 1 diabetes. Every isolated RNA sample was fully reverse transcribed, so sequencing captured expressed TCRB transcripts. Using immunoSEQ multiplex PCR, the repertoire was profiled, and TCRdb retains in-frame clones only, with some absent. This sample has roughly 730,000 clones, with 13% found just once. Study-level findings and limits: Although PCR might favor shorter templates, it would do so equally in patients and controls. People with Type 1 diabetes carried modestly yet significantly shorter TCRB CDR3s in all four CD4+ subsets.

Germline-derived CDR1 and CDR2 are SNHLY and FYNNEI. The V end lost 6 bases, the J end lost 1 base, and 6 bases lay between the germline ends. CDR3 length: 12 residues. One heparinised draw of blood, averaging approximately 110 mL, came from each donor. Via the markers CD45RO/CCR7/CD25/CD127/CD95/CD27, stem cell-like memory, regulatory, central memory and naive CD4+ cells were sorted. The sequence was collected from a young man with type 1 diabetes. Sequencing input: naive CD4+ T cells from blood. This chain links TRBV2 with TRBJ2-5; D uncertain. Here the CDR3 DNA reads TGTGCCAGCAGACCCGTCCAAGAGACCCAGTACTTC. Translation: CASRPVQETQYF.